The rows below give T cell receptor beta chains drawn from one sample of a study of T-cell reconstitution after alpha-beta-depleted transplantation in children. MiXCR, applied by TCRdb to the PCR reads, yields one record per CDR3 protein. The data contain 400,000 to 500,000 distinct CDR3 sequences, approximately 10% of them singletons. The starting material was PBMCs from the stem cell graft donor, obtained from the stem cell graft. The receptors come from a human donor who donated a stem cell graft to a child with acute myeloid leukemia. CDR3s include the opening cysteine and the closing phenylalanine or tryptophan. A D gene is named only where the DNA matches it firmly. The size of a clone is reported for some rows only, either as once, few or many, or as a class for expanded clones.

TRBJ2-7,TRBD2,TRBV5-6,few,TGTGCCAGCAGCTTAGGACTAGCGGTTAGCGACGAGCAGTACTTC,CASSLGLAVSDEQYF
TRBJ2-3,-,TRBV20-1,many,TGCAGTGCTAGATATTTTAGAGGGTCGGGAGATACGCAGTATTTT,CSARYFRGSGDTQYF
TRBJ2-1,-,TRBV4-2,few,TGTGCCAGCAGCCAAGAAACTAGGGGGCAGTTCTTC,CASSQETRGQFF
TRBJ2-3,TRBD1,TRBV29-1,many,TGCAGCGTTGGGACAGGGGGCGATACGCAGTATTTT,CSVGTGGDTQYF
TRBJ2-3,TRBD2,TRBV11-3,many,TGTGCCAGCAGCTTAGCGGCTAGCGGAGATACGCAGTATTTT,CASSLAASGDTQYF
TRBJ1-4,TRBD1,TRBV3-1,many,TGTGCCAGCAGCCAAGACCGGGACAGGGGGCGAGGACTGTTTTTT,CASSQDRDRGRGLFF
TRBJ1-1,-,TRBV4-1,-,TGCGCCAGCAGCCGAGACCCACGGGGCCAAAACACTGAAGCTTTCTTT,CASSRDPRGQNTEAFF
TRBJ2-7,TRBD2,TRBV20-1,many,TGCAGTGCTAGAGATCTAAGCGGGAGCCCATACGAGCAGTACTTC,CSARDLSGSPYEQYF
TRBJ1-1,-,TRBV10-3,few,TGTGCCATCAGTGGTTCGGGGGGCAGGGCTGAAGCTTTCTTT,CAISGSGGRAEAFF
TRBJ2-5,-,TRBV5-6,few,TGTGCCAGCAGCGCCACACAGGGGGGGGGAGAGACCCAGTACTTC,CASSATQGGGETQYF
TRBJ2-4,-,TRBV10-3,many,TGTGCCATCAGTGACCCGAACAGGGACACCCAAAACATTCAGTACTTC,CAISDPNRDTQNIQYF
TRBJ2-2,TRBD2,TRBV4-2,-,TGTGCCAGCAGCCAAGTCGCGGGGGGGGCCACCGGGGAGCTGTTTTTT,CASSQVAGGATGELFF
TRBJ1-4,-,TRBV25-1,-,TGTGCCAGCAGTGACCAAGGACTGGCTAATGAAAAACTGTTTTTT,CASSDQGLANEKLFF